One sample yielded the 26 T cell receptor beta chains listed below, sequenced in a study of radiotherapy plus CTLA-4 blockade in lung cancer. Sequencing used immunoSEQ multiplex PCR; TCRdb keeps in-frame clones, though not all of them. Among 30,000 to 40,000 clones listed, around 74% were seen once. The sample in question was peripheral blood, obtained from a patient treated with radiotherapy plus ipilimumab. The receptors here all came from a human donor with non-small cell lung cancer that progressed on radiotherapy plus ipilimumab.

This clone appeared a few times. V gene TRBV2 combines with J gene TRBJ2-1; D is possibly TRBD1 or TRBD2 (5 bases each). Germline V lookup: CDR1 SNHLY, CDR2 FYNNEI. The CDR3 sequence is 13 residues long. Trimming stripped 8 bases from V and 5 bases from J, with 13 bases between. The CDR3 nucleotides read TGTGCCAGCGCCGGGACCGCGCACAATGAGCAGTTCTTC. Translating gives CASAGTAHNEQFF.

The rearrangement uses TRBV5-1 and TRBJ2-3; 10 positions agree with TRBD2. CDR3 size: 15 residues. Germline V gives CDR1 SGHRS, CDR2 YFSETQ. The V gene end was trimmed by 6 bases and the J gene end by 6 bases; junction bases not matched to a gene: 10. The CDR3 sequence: CASKSGRGKDDTQYF. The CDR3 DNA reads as TGCGCCAGCAAAAGCGGGAGGGGGAAAGACGATACGCAGTATTTT.

This CDR3 is CASSPQANEQFF. DNA of the CDR3: TGTGCCAGCTCACCACAGGCGAATGAGCAGTTCTTC. The chain couples TRBV18 to TRBJ2-1; D uncertain. Germline V lookup: CDR1 KGHSH, CDR2 LQKENI. The V and J ends lost 1 base and 7 bases respectively, with 5 bases between them. CDR3 length: 12 residues.

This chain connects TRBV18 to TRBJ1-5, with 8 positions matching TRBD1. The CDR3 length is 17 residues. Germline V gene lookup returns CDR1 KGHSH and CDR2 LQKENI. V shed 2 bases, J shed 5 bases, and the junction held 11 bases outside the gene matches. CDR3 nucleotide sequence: TGTGCCAGCTCACCAGGATCCAGGACAGGGATACATCAGCCCCAGCATTTT. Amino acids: CASSPGSRTGIHQPQHF.

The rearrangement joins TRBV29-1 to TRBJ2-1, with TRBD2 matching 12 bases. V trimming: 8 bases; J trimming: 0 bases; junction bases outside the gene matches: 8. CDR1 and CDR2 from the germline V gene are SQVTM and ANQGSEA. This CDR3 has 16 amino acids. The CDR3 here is CSTSGRSSSSYNEQFF. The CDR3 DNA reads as TGCAGCACTAGCGGGAGGAGCTCGAGCTCCTACAATGAGCAGTTCTTC.

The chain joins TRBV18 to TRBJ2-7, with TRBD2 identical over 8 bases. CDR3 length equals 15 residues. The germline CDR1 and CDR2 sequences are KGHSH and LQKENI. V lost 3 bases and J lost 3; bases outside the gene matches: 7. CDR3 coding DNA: TGTGCCAGCTCACCCCTCGGACTAGCCGGCTACGAGCAGTACTTC. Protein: CASSPLGLAGYEQYF.

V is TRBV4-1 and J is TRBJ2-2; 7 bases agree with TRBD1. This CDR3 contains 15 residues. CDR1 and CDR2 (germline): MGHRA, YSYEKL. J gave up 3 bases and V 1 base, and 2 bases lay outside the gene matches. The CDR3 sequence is CASSQVDRDTGELFF. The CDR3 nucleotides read TGCGCCAGCAGCCAAGTCGACAGGGACACCGGGGAGCTGTTTTTT.

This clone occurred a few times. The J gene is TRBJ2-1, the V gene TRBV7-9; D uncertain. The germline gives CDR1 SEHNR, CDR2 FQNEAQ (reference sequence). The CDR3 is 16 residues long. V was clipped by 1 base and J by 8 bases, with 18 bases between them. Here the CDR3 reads CASSLEASPRPYEQFF. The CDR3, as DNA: TGTGCCAGCAGCTTAGAGGCGTCCCCCCGGCCGTATGAGCAGTTCTTC. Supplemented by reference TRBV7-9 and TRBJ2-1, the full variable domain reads DTGVSQNPRHKITKRGQNVTFRCDPISEHNRLYWYRQTLGQGPEFLTYFQNEAQLEKSRLLSDRFSAERPKGSFSTLEIQRTEQGDSAMYLCASSLEASPRPYEQFFGPGTRLTVL.

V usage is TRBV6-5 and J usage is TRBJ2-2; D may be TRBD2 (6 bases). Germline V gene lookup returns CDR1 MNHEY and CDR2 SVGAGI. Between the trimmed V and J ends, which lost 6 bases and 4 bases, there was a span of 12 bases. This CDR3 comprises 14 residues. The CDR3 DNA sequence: TGTGCCAGCAGCCAAGGGCGGGGCACCGGGGAGCTGTTTTTT. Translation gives CASSQGRGTGELFF.

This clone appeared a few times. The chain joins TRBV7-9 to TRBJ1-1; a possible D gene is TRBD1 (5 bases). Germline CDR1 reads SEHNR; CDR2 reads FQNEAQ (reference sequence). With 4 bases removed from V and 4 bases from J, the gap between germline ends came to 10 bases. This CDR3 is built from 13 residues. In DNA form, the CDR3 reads TGTGCCAGCAGCTCGGGACGGATCACTGAAGCTTTCTTT. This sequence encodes CASSSGRITEAFF. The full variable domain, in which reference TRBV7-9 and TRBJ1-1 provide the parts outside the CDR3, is DTGVSQNPRHKITKRGQNVTFRCDPISEHNRLYWYRQTLGQGPEFLTYFQNEAQLEKSRLLSDRFSAERPKGSFSTLEIQRTEQGDSAMYLCASSSGRITEAFFGQGTRLTVV.

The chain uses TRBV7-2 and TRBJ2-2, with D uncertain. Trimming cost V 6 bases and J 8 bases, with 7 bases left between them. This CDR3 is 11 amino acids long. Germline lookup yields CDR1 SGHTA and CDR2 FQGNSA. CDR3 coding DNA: TGTGCCAGCAGGACCCTAGGGGAGCTGTTTTTT. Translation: CASRTLGELFF.

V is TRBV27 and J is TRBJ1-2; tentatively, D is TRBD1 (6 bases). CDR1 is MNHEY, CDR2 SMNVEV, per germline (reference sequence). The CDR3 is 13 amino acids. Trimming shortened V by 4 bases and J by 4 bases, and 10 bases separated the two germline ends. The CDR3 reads CASSSRGGYGYTF. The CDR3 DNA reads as TGTGCCAGCAGTTCCCGAGGGGGCTATGGCTACACCTTC.

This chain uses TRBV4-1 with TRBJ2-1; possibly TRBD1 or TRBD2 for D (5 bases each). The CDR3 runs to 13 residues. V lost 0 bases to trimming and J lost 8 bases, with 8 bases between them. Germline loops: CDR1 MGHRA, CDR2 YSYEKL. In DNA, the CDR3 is TGCGCCAGCAGCCAAGAGAGAGGGGATGAGCAGTTCTTC. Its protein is CASSQERGDEQFF.

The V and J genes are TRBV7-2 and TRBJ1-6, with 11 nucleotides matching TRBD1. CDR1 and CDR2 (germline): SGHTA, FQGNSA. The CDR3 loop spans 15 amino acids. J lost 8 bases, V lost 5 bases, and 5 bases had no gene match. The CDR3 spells CASSPMGQGDSPLHF. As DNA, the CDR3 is TGTGCCAGCAGCCCCATGGGACAGGGGGATTCACCCCTCCACTTT.

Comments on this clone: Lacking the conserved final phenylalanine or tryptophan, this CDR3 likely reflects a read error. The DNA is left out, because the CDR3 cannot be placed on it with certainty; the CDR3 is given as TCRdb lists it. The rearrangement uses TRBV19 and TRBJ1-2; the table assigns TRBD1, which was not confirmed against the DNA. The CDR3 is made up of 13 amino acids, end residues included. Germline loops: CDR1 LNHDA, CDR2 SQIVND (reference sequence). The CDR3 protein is CASTQRTGYGYIL.

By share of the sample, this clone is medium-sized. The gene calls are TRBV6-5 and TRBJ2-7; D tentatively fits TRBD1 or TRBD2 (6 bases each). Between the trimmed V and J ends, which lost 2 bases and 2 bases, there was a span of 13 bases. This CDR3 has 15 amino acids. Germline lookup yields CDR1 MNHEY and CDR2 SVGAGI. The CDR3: CASSYGGGQTYEQYF. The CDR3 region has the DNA TGTGCCAGCAGTTACGGAGGGGGTCAGACCTACGAGCAGTACTTC.

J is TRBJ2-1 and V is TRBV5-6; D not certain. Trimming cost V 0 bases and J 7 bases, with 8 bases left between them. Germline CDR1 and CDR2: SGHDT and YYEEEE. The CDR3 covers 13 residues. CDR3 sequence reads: CASSLAPRNEQFF. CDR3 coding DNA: TGTGCCAGCAGCTTGGCCCCGCGGAATGAGCAGTTCTTC.

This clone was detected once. The CDR3, as DNA: TGTGCCATCAGTGAGTTTGCCGGGACAGCCTACGAGCAGTACTTC. Its translation is CAISEFAGTAYEQYF. The chain combines TRBV10-3 with TRBJ2-7, with TRBD1 matching over 7 bases. J gave up 2 bases and V 1 base, and 5 bases lay outside the gene matches. The CDR3 runs to 15 residues. Germline V lookup: CDR1 ENHRY, CDR2 SYGVKD.

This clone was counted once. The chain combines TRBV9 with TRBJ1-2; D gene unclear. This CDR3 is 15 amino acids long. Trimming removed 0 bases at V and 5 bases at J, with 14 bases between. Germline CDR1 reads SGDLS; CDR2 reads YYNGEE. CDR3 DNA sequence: TGTGCCAGCAGCGTAGGAGACTTCGCGGGTTATGGCTACACCTTC. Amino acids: CASSVGDFAGYGYTF.

CDR3 in DNA: TGTGCCAGCAGCCAAGGGGTGAGAGATACGCAGTATTTT. Amino acids: CASSQGVRDTQYF. The chain recombines TRBV14 with TRBJ2-3; unclear D gene. The CDR3 is 13 amino acids. V gave up 1 base and J gave up 5 bases, with 7 bases separating them. Germline CDR1 and CDR2: SGHDN and FVKESK.

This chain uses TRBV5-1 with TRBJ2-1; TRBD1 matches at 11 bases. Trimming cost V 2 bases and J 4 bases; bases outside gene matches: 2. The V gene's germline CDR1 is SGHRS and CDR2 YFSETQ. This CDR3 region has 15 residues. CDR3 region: CASSFGTGGYNEQFF. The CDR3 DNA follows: TGCGCCAGCAGCTTCGGGACAGGGGGTTACAATGAGCAGTTCTTC.

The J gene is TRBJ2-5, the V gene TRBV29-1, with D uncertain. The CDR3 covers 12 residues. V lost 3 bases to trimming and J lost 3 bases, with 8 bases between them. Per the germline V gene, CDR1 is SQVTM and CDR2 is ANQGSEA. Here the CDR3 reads CSVDLFEETQYF. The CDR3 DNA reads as TGCAGCGTTGACCTTTTTGAAGAGACCCAGTACTTC.

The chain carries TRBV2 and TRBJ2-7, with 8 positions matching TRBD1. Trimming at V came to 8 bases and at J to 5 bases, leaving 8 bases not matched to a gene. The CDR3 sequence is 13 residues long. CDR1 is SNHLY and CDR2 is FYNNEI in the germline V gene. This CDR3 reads CASGKDRENEQYF. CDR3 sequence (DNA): TGTGCCAGCGGGAAGGACAGGGAAAACGAGCAGTACTTC.

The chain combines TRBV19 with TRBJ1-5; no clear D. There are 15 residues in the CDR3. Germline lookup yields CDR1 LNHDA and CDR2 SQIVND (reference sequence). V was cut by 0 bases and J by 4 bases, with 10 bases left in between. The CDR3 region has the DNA TGTGCCAGTAGTATAGATTTGAACCTTAATCAGCCCCAGCATTTT. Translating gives CASSIDLNLNQPQHF.

The CDR3 DNA reads TGTGCCAGTAGTAGGTTGGGAGCTAACTACAATGAGCAGTTCTTC. It codes for CASSRLGANYNEQFF. V usage is TRBV19 and J usage is TRBJ2-1; D might be TRBD2 (5 bases). Germline V lookup: CDR1 LNHDA, CDR2 SQIVND (reference sequence). The V end was cut by 4 bases, the J end by 3 bases, with 13 bases between. The CDR3 totals 15 residues.

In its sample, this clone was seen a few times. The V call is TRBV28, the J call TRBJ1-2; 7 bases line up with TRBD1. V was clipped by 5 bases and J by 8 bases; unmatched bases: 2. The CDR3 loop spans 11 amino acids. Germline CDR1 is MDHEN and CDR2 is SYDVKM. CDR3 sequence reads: CASSLTGGYTF. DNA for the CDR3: TGTGCCAGCAGTCTGACAGGGGGCTACACCTTC.